The T cell receptor beta chain described here comes from a study of identical twins. V lost 3 bases and J 5 bases, leaving 14 bases between the germline ends. The CDR3 contains 15 residues. TCRdb reanalysed the 5' RACE reads using MiXCR and keeps one entry per CDR3 protein. Of about 660,000 distinct CDR3 sequences detected, 8.6% appear once; the ten largest clones hold approximately 0.94%. In this sample, this clonotype turned up many times. This same sample was also taken into another study, of yellow fever vaccine responses in identical twins.

This rearrangement joins TRBV12-3 or TRBV12-4 to TRBJ2-1; a possible D gene is TRBD2 (5 bases). Sequenced: PBMCs. The sequence derives from a woman between 18 and 29 years old in good health. CDR3 sequence reads: CASSFSPGTNNEQFF. DNA of the CDR3: TGTGCCAGCAGTTTTTCGCCGGGAACCAACAATGAGCAGTTCTTC.